This T cell receptor beta chain was documented in a study of early T cells in non-severe SARS-CoV-2 infection. Study details: Sequencing targeted bulk RNA from unsorted whole blood, leaving chains unpaired. Notes on the study in general: Reliance on VDJdb matching favored anti-spike CD8 responses; private and CD4 specificities were missed.

Individual cDNA molecules carried attached unique molecular identifiers. MiXCR, applied by TCRdb to the 5' RACE reads, yields one record per CDR3 protein. The sample includes around 98,000 distinct CDR3 sequences, 9.5% to 12% of them seen just once. Remarks on this clonotype: Its antigen remains unknown.

Germline V gene data show CDR1 as ENHRY and CDR2 as SYGVKD. The CDR3 length is 13 residues. V lost 6 bases, J lost 0 bases, and 7 bases lay in between. The V and J genes are TRBV10-3 and TRBJ2-3; D gene uncertain. This TCR was sampled from an adult who was a healthcare worker with PCR-confirmed SARS-CoV-2 infection or an uninfected control (not recorded which). The sequenced sample consisted of whole blood. CDR3 DNA sequence: TGTGCCATCAGCCAGCCTAGCACAGATACGCAGTATTTT. Translating gives CAISQPSTDTQYF.